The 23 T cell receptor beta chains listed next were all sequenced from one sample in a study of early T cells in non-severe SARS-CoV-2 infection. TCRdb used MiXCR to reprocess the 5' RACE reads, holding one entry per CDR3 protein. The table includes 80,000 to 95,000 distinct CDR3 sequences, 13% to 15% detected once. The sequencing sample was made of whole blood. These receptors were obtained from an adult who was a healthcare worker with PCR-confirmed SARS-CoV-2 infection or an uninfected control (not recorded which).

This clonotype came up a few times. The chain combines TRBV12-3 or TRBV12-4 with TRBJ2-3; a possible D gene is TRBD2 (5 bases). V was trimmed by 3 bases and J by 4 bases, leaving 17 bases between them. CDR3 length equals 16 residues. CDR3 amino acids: CASSLDSSASADTQYF. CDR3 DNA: TGTGCCAGCAGTTTGGACTCCTCCGCAAGCGCAGATACGCAGTATTTT.

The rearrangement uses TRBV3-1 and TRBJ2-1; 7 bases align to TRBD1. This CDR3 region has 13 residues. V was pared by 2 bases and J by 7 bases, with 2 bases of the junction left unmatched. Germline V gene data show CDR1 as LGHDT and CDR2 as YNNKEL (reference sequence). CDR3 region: CASSQLQGNEQFF. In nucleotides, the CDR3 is TGTGCCAGCAGCCAACTACAGGGGAATGAGCAGTTCTTC.

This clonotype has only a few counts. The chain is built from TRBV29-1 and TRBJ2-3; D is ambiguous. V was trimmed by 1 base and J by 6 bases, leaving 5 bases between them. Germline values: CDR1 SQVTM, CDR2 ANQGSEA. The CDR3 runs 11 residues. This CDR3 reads CSVEGVDTQYF. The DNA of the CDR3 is TGCAGCGTTGAAGGGGTGGATACGCAGTATTTT.

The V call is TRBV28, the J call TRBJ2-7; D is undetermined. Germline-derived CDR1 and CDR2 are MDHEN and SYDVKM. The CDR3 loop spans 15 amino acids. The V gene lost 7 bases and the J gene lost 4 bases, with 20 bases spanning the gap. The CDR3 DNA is TGTGCCAGCACCCCCTCTAATCGAGCTGCTTACGAGCAGTACTTC. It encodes CASTPSNRAAYEQYF.

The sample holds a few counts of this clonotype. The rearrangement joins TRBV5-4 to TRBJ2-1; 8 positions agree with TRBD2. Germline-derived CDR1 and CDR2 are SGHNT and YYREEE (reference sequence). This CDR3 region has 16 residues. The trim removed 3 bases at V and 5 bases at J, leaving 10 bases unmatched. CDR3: CASSSQRAGANNEQFF. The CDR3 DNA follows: TGTGCCAGCAGCTCCCAGCGAGCGGGGGCTAACAATGAGCAGTTCTTC. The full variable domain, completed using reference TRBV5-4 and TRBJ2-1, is ETGVTQSPTHLIKTRGQQVTLRCSSQSGHNTVSWYQQALGQGPQFIFQYYREEENGRGNFPPRFSGLQFPNYSSELNVNALELDDSALYLCASSSQRAGANNEQFFGPGTRLTVL.

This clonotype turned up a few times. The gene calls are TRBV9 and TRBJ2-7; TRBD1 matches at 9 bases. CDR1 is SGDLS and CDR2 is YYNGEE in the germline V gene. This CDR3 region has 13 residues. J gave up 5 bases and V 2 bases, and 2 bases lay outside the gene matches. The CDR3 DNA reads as TGTGCCAGCAGCGTGGACAGGGGTCACGAGCAGTACTTC. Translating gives CASSVDRGHEQYF.

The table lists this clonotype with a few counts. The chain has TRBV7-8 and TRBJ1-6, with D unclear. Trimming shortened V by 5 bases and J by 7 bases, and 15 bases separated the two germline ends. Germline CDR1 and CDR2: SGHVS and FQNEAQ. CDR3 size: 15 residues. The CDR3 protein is CASSPRGGYNSPLHF. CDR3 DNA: TGTGCCAGCAGCCCACGGGGAGGCTACAATTCACCCCTCCACTTT.

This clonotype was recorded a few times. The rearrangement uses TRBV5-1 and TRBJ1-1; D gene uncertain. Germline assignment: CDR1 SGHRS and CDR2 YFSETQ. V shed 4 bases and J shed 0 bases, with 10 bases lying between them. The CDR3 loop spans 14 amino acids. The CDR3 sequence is CASSRRVMNTEAFF. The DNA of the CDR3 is TGCGCCAGCAGCAGAAGAGTCATGAACACTGAAGCTTTCTTT.

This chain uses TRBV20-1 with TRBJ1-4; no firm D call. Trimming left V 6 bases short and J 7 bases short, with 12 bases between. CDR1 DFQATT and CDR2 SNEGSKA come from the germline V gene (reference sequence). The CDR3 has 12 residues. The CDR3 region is CSAAPLVEKLFF. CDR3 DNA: TGCAGTGCCGCCCCCCTCGTTGAAAAACTGTTTTTT.

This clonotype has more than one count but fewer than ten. CDR3 loop: CASSLVRRTEAFF. The DNA of the CDR3 is TGTGCCAGCAGCTTGGTGCGCAGAACTGAAGCTTTCTTT. V usage is TRBV5-8 and J usage is TRBJ1-1; D is uncertain. With 0 bases removed from V and 5 bases from J, the gap between germline ends came to 8 bases. Germline CDR1 reads SGHTS; CDR2 reads YDEGEE. CDR3 length: 13 residues.

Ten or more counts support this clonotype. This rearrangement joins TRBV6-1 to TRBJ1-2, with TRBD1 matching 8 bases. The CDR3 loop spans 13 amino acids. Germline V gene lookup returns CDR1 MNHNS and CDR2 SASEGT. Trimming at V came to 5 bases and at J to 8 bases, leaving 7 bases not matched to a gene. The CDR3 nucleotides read TGTGCCAGCAGTACTCAGGGGGCTGGAGGCTACACCTTC. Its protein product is CASSTQGAGGYTF.

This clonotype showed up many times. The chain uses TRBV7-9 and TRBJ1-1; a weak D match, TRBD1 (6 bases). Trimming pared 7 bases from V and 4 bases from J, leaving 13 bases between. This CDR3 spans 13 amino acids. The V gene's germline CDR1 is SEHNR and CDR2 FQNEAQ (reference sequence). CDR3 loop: CASTRGYGTEAFF. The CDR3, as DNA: TGTGCCAGCACGAGGGGGTATGGCACTGAAGCTTTCTTT.

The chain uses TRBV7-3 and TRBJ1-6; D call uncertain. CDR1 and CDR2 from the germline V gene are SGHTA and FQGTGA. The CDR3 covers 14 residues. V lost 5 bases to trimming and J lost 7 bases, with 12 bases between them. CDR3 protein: CASSQQSINSPLHF. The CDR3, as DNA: TGTGCCAGCAGCCAGCAGTCCATCAATTCACCCCTCCACTTT.

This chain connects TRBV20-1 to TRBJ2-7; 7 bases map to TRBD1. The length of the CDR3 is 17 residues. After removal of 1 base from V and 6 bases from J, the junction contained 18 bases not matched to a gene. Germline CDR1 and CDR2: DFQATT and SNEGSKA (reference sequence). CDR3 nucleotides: TGCAGTGCTAGAGCTTTAGGCCCCGGGACAGAGTCGGGCGAGCAGTACTTC. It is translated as CSARALGPGTESGEQYF.

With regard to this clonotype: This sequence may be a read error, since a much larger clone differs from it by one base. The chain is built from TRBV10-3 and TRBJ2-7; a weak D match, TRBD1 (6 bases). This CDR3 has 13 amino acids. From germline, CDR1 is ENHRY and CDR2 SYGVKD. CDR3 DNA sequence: TGTGCCGTCCTCGTTAGGGGGTCCTACGGGCAGTACTTC. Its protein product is CAVLVRGSYGQYF.

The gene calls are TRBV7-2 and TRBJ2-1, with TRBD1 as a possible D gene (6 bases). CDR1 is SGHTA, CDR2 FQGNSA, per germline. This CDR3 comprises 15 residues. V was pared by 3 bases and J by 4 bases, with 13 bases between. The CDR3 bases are TGTGCCAGCAGCTTCCTTTATACAGGGTACAATGAGCAGTTCTTC. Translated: CASSFLYTGYNEQFF.

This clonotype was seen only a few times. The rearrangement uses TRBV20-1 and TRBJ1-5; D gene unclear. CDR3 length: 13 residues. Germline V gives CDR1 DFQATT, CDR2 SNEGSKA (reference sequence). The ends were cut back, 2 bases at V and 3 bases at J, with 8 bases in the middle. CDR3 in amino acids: CSARLAVNQPQHF. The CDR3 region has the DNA TGCAGTGCTAGACTGGCCGTCAATCAGCCCCAGCATTTT.

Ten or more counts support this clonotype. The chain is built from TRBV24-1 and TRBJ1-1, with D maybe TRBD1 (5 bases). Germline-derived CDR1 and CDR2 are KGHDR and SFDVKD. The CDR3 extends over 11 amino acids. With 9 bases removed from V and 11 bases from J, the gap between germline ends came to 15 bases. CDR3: CATRRDGEAFF. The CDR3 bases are TGTGCCACCCGAAGGGACGGTGAGGCTTTCTTT.

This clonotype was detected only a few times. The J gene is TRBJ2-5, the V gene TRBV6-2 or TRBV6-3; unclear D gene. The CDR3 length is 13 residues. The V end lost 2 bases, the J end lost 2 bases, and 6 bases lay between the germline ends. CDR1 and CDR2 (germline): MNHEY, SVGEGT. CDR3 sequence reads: CASSYKEQETQYF. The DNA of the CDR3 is TGTGCCAGCAGTTACAAGGAGCAAGAGACCCAGTACTTC.

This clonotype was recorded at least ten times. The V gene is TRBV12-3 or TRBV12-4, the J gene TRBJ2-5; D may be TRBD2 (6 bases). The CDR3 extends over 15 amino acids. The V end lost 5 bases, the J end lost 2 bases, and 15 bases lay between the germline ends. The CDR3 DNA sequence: TGTGCCAGCAGTCCGGGGGACTTGGAACAAGAGACCCAGTACTTC. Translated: CASSPGDLEQETQYF.

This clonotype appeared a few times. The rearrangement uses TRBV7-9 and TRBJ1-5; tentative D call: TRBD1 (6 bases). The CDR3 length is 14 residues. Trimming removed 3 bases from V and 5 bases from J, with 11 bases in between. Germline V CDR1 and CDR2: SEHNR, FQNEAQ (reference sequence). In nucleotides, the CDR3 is TGTGCCAGCAGCTTGGACAGCTTTCATCAGCCCCAGCATTTT. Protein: CASSLDSFHQPQHF.

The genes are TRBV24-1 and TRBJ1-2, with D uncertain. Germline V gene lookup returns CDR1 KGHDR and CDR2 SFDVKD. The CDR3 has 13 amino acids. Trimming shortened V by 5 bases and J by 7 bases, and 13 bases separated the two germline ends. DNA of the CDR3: TGTGCCACCAGTGGTTACAGTCTCGCTGGCTACACCTTC. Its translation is CATSGYSLAGYTF.

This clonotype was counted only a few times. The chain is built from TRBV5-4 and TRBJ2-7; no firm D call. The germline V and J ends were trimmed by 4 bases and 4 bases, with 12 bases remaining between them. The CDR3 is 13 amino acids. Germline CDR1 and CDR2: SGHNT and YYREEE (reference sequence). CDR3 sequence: CASSLLLGYEQYF. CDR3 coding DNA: TGTGCCAGCAGCCTCCTTCTAGGGTACGAGCAGTACTTC.